These 22 T cell receptor beta chains were sequenced from one sample in a study of radiotherapy plus CTLA-4 blockade in lung cancer. Sequencing used immunoSEQ multiplex PCR; TCRdb keeps in-frame clones, though not all of them. The top ten clones hold about 0.79% of a sample with about 76,000 clones, more than 80% of them seen once. This specimen consisted of peripheral blood, obtained from a patient treated with radiotherapy plus ipilimumab. The source of these receptors is a human donor with non-small cell lung cancer who had stable disease on radiotherapy plus ipilimumab.

The chain recombines TRBV4-2 with TRBJ1-6, with 7 bases identical to TRBD1. J lost 5 bases, V lost 4 bases, and 8 bases had no gene match. The CDR3 consists of 16 residues. Per germline, CDR1 LGHNA and CDR2 YNFKEQ. Here the CDR3 DNA reads TGTGCCAGCAGCCCCACGAGGACAGGAAATAATTCACCCCTCCACTTT. This gives the protein CASSPTRTGNNSPLHF.

This clone was found once. The chain couples TRBV7-9 to TRBJ2-2, with D maybe TRBD2 (6 bases). Trimming removed 5 bases from V and 8 bases from J, with 12 bases in between. The germline gives CDR1 SEHNR, CDR2 FQNEAQ (reference sequence). The CDR3 has 13 residues. The CDR3 spells CASSPFLAGELFF. The DNA for the CDR3 is TGTGCCAGCAGCCCCTTCCTAGCGGGGGAGCTGTTTTTT.

V and J are TRBV27 and TRBJ2-5; D might be TRBD1 (5 bases). This CDR3 comprises 16 residues. Trimming removed 5 bases from V and 1 base from J, with 17 bases in between. Per germline, CDR1 MNHEY and CDR2 SMNVEV (reference sequence). CDR3 amino acids: CASSPFSDSFQETQYF. CDR3 nucleotides: TGTGCCAGCAGTCCATTCTCTGACAGCTTCCAAGAGACCCAGTACTTC.

This clone was counted a few times. The chain is built from TRBV2 and TRBJ2-6; D perhaps matches TRBD1 (6 bases). The CDR3 length is 14 residues. Germline-derived CDR1 and CDR2 are SNHLY and FYNNEI. Trimming left V 5 bases short and J 4 bases short, with 9 bases between. The CDR3 DNA reads as TGTGCCAGCAGTACCGGGACAGGGGCCAACGTCCTGACTTTC. This sequence encodes CASSTGTGANVLTF.

The CDR3 sequence: CASSLGTGAYNEQFF. In nucleotides, the CDR3 is TGTGCCAGCAGCTTGGGGACAGGGGCTTACAATGAGCAGTTCTTC. The chain joins TRBV5-8 to TRBJ2-1; 9 nucleotides line up with TRBD1. After removal of 0 bases from V and 4 bases from J, the junction contained 2 bases not matched to a gene. Germline assignment: CDR1 SGHTS and CDR2 YDEGEE. The CDR3 spans 15 residues.

This chain uses TRBV6-1 with TRBJ2-3; 14 positions agree with TRBD2. The CDR3 is 15 amino acids. V was clipped by 3 bases and J by 4 bases; unmatched bases: 0. Per the germline V gene, CDR1 is MNHNS and CDR2 is SASEGT. The CDR3 reads CASSETSGGADTQYF. CDR3 nucleotides: TGTGCCAGCAGTGAGACTAGCGGGGGGGCAGATACGCAGTATTTT.

The rearrangement links TRBV13 to TRBJ1-1, with D perhaps matching TRBD1 (5 bases). The CDR3 is 15 residues long. Germline assignment: CDR1 PRHDT and CDR2 FYEKMQ (reference sequence). V was clipped by 5 bases and J by 4 bases, with 17 bases between them. The CDR3 bases are TGTGCCAGCAGCCCAGTGTTGGGGGTAGGCACTGAAGCTTTCTTT. It translates to CASSPVLGVGTEAFF.

V is TRBV27 and J is TRBJ2-7; a possible D gene is TRBD1 (5 bases). The CDR3 length is 14 residues. The germline V and J ends were trimmed by 11 bases and 2 bases, with 19 bases remaining between them. Per the germline V gene, CDR1 is MNHEY and CDR2 is SMNVEV (reference sequence). The CDR3 loop reads CAAQAGYSPYEQYF. The CDR3 region has the DNA TGTGCCGCTCAGGCAGGGTATTCCCCCTACGAGCAGTACTTC.

The genes are TRBV28 and TRBJ1-6; TRBD1 matches at 9 bases. The length of the CDR3 is 16 residues. Trimming cost V 6 bases and J 7 bases; bases outside gene matches: 10. The germline V gene encodes CDR1 MDHEN and CDR2 SYDVKM. The CDR3 DNA reads as TGTGCCAGCAGCTTGACCTCCACAGGGGGCAATTCACCCCTCCACTTT. It codes for CASSLTSTGGNSPLHF.

This clone has just one count. This rearrangement joins TRBV28 to TRBJ1-2; D is ambiguous. The CDR3 totals 12 residues. V dropped 4 bases and J dropped 4 bases, with 7 bases sitting between them. Germline lookup yields CDR1 MDHEN and CDR2 SYDVKM. The CDR3 loop reads CASSSPIYGYTF. DNA of the CDR3: TGTGCCAGCAGTTCACCTATCTATGGCTACACCTTC.

The CDR3 DNA reads as TGTGCCTGGAGTAGCGGGCTTAGGGGCAATCAGCCCCAGCATTTT. This sequence encodes CAWSSGLRGNQPQHF. V gene TRBV30 combines with J gene TRBJ1-5, with D unclear. The CDR3 contains 15 residues. CDR1 GTSNPN and CDR2 SVGIG come from the germline V gene (reference sequence). V was cut by 2 bases and J by 2 bases, with 13 bases left in between. Drawing the rest from reference TRBV30 and TRBJ1-5, the complete variable domain is SQTIHQWPATLVQPVGSPLSLECTVEGTSNPNLYWYRQAAGRGLQLLFYSVGIGQISSEVPQNLSASRPQDRQFILSSKKLLLSDSGFYLCAWSSGLRGNQPQHFGDGTRLSIL.

The J gene is TRBJ2-3, the V gene TRBV6-5; perhaps TRBD2 as D (6 bases). V was pared by 4 bases and J by 1 base, with 12 bases between. The CDR3 spans 15 residues. CDR1 is MNHEY and CDR2 is SVGAGI in the germline V gene. In DNA form, the CDR3 reads TGTGCCAGCAGTTCCCCCGGGGGACGCACAGATACGCAGTATTTT. This sequence encodes CASSSPGGRTDTQYF.

J is TRBJ2-5 and V is TRBV5-1; maybe TRBD2 (5 bases). V lost 6 bases and J 2 bases, leaving 14 bases between the germline ends. The CDR3 has 14 amino acids. Germline values: CDR1 SGHRS, CDR2 YFSETQ. DNA for the CDR3: TGCGCCAGCACGGCCTCTAGCAGGCAAGAGACCCAGTACTTC. This encodes CASTASSRQETQYF.

CDR3 in amino acids: CASSPDSLGTDTQYF. DNA for the CDR3: TGTGCCAGCAGCCCAGACTCCCTTGGCACAGATACGCAGTATTTT. The V gene is TRBV7-2, the J gene TRBJ2-3, with D unclear. Per the germline V gene, CDR1 is SGHTA and CDR2 is FQGNSA. This CDR3 contains 15 residues. V was clipped by 5 bases and J by 1 base, with 13 bases between them.

This rearrangement joins TRBV9 to TRBJ1-6, with D hard to call. Trimming removed 5 bases at V and 2 bases at J, with 8 bases between. Germline V gives CDR1 SGDLS, CDR2 YYNGEE. This CDR3 spans 14 amino acids. The CDR3: CASSDGTYNSPLHF. The CDR3 region has the DNA TGTGCCAGCAGTGACGGGACCTATAATTCACCCCTCCACTTT.

The chain links TRBV5-1 to TRBJ1-4; possible D gene TRBD1, 5 bases. The CDR3 runs 15 residues. With 4 bases removed from V and 8 bases from J, the gap between germline ends came to 18 bases. Germline CDR1 and CDR2: SGHRS and YFSETQ. In DNA form, the CDR3 reads TGCGCCAGCAGCCCCTTGGGGACCCAGCAGGAAAAACTGTTTTTT. Protein sequence: CASSPLGTQQEKLFF.

In this sample, this clone turned up once. This chain connects TRBV5-8 to TRBJ1-4, with 9 bases lining up with TRBD1. The CDR3 extends over 18 amino acids. J was trimmed by 7 bases and V by 0 bases; bases with no gene match: 13. Germline CDR1 reads SGHTS; CDR2 reads YDEGEE. The CDR3 spells CASSLVDRGTAFVEKLFF. The CDR3 nucleotides read TGTGCCAGCAGCTTGGTTGACAGGGGGACGGCGTTTGTTGAAAAACTGTTTTTT.

The chain carries TRBV6-5 and TRBJ2-1, with TRBD1 identical over 8 bases. V gave up 6 bases and J gave up 0 bases; unmatched junction bases: 4. The germline V gene has CDR1 MNHEY and CDR2 SVGAGI. This CDR3 contains 15 residues. The CDR3 DNA is TGTGCCAGCAGAACAACAGGGGGCTCCTACAATGAGCAGTTCTTC. It encodes CASRTTGGSYNEQFF.

V and J are TRBV4-1 and TRBJ1-1; D is undetermined. V lost 3 bases and J 6 bases, leaving 11 bases between the germline ends. Looked up from germline, CDR1 is MGHRA and CDR2 is YSYEKL. The CDR3 is made up of 13 amino acids. The CDR3 DNA follows: TGCGCCAGCAGCCAGAACGCAGTGGCTGAAGCTTTCTTT. It specifies CASSQNAVAEAFF.

The CDR3 region is CASSFSLNTEAFF. The CDR3 region has the DNA TGCGCCAGCAGCTTTTCCCTGAACACTGAAGCTTTCTTT. V and J are TRBV5-1 and TRBJ1-1; D is uncertain. The V end lost 2 bases, the J end lost 0 bases, and 5 bases lay between the germline ends. The CDR3 runs to 13 residues. CDR1 SGHRS and CDR2 YFSETQ come from the germline V gene. The entire variable domain, with the rest obtained from reference TRBV5-1 and TRBJ1-1, is as follows: KAGVTQTPRYLIKTRGQQVTLSCSPISGHRSVSWYQQTPGQGLQFLFEYFSETQRNKGNFPGRFSGRQFSNSRSEMNVSTLELGDSALYLCASSFSLNTEAFFGQGTRLTVV.

The chain carries TRBV28 and TRBJ1-5, with 12 bases fitting TRBD1. Germline V lookup: CDR1 MDHEN, CDR2 SYDVKM. CDR3 size: 17 residues. Trimming took 6 bases from V and 4 from J; bases not matched to a gene: 10. The CDR3 reads CASSPPGQGAWNQPQHF. CDR3 DNA sequence: TGTGCCAGCAGCCCCCCGGGACAGGGGGCTTGGAATCAGCCCCAGCATTTT.

V is TRBV2 and J is TRBJ2-7; the match to TRBD2 covers 13 bases. Germline CDR1 SNHLY, CDR2 FYNNEI. The trim removed 2 bases at V and 4 bases at J, leaving 2 bases unmatched. The CDR3 length is 15 residues. The CDR3 DNA is TGTGCCAGCAGTGAAAGGGGACTAGCGGGGTACGAGCAGTACTTC. Translating it yields CASSERGLAGYEQYF.